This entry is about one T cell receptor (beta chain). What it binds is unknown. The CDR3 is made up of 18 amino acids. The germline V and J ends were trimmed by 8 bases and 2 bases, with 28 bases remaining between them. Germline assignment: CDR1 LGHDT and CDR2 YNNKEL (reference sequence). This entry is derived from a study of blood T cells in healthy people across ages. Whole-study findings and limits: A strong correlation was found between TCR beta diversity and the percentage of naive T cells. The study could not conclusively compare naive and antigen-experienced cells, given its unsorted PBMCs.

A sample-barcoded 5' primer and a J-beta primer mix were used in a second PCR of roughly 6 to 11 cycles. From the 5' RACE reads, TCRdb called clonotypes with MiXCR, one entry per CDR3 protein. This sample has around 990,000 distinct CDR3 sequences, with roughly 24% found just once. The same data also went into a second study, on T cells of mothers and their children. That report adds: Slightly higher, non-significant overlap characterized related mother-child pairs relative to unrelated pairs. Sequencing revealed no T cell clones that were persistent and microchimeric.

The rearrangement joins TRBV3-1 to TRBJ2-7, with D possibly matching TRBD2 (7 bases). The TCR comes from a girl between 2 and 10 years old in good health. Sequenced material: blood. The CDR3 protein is CASGTKDRTGGPAYEQYF. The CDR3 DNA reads TGTGCCAGCGGAACTAAGGACAGAACCGGGGGGCCGGCCTACGAGCAGTACTTC.